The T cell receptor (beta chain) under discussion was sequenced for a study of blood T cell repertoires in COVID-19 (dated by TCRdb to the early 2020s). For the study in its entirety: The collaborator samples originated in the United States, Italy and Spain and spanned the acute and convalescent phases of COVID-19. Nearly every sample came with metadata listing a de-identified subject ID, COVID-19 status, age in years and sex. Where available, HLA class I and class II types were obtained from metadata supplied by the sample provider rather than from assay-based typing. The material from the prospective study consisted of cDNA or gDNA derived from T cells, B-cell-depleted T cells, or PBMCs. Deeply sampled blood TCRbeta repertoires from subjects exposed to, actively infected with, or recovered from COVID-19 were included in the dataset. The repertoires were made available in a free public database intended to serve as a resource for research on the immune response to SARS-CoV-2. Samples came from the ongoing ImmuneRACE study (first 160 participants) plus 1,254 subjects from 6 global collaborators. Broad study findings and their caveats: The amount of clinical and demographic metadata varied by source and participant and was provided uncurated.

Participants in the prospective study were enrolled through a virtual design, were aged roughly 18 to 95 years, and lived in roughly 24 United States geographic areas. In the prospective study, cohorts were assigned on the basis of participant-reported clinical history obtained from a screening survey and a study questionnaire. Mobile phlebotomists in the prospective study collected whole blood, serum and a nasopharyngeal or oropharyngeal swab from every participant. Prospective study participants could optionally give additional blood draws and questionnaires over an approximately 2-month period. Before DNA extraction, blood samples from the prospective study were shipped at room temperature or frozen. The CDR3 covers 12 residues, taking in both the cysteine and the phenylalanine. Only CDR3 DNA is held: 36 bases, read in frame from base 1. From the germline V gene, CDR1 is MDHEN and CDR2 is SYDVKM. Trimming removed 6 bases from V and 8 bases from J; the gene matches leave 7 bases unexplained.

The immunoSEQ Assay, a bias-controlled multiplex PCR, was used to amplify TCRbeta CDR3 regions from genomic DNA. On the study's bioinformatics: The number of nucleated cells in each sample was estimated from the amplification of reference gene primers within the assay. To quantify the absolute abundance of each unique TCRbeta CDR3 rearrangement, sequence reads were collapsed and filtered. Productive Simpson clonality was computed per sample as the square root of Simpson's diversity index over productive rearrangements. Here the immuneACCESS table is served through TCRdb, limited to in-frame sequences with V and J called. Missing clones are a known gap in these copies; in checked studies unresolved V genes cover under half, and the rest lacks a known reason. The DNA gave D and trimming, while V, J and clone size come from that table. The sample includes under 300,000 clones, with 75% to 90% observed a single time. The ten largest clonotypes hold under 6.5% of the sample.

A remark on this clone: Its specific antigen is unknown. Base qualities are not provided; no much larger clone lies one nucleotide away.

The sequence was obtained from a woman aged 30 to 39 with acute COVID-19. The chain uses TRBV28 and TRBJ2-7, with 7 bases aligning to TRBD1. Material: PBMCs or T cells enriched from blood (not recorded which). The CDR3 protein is CASRDGQAKQYF. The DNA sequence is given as TGTGCCAGCAGAGACGGACAGGCCAAGCAGTACTTC.